This T cell receptor beta chain derives from a study of CD8 T cells in ankylosing spondylitis. The study's findings and limits: Seemingly distinctive of ankylosing spondylitis blood was a TCR beta motif formed by eight highly homologous variants.

Using its own MiXCR run on the 5' RACE reads, TCRdb lists one record per CDR3 protein. The table records roughly 440,000 distinct CDR3 sequences, approximately 17% of them present only once. In this sample, this clonotype turned up a few times. Its antigen is unidentified. Germline V lookup: CDR1 SGHDT, CDR2 YYEEEE. Trimming left V 3 bases short and J 2 bases short, with 9 bases between. CDR3 size: 15 residues. The material sequenced was blood, either unsorted or a sorted T cell fraction (not recorded which). This clonotype was sampled from a male donor with ankylosing spondylitis. The chain carries TRBV5-6 and TRBJ2-6; D unclear. CDR3 region: CASSSTWPGANVLTF. CDR3 bases: TGTGCCAGCAGCTCGACATGGCCTGGGGCCAACGTCCTGACTTTC.